What follows are 10 T cell receptor beta chains derived from one specimen sequenced in a study of cytotoxic CD8 clonotypes in ibrutinib-treated CLL. The assay was immunoSEQ multiplex PCR, and TCRdb's table has in-frame clones only and misses some. The sample includes about 140,000 clones, less than 95% seen only once; the top ten take more than 10%. The sequenced sample was PBMCs, obtained after 12 months of ibrutinib treatment. These receptors were collected from a human donor with chronic lymphocytic leukemia.

This clone occurred once. The chain recombines TRBV30 with TRBJ1-4, with 7 bases lining up with TRBD1. CDR3 length: 14 amino acids. Germline CDR1 GTSNPN, CDR2 SVGIG (reference sequence). With V trimmed by 7 bases and J by 6 bases, 11 bases remained unmatched. CDR3 residues: CASSPTGTDEKLFF. CDR3 DNA sequence: TGTGCCTCGAGCCCGACAGGGACGGATGAAAAACTGTTTTTT.

The chain has TRBV5-8 and TRBJ2-7; D gene ambiguous. Trimming took 4 bases from V and 2 from J, leaving 4 bases between them. The germline V gene has CDR1 SGHTS and CDR2 YDEGEE. The CDR3 totals 11 residues. The CDR3 sequence: CASSATYEQYF. CDR3 DNA: TGTGCCAGCAGCGCCACCTACGAGCAGTACTTC.

The genes are TRBV28 and TRBJ1-2; tentatively, D is TRBD1 (5 bases). This CDR3 contains 16 residues. V was cut by 1 base and J by 5 bases, with 17 bases left in between. Germline V gene lookup returns CDR1 MDHEN and CDR2 SYDVKM. The CDR3 region has the DNA TGTGCCAGCAGTTTATCTACGGCAGGGCAACTATATGGCTACACCTTC. Translated: CASSLSTAGQLYGYTF.

V gene TRBV2 combines with J gene TRBJ2-2; 7 positions match TRBD2. The J segment lost 6 bases and the V segment lost 8 bases, leaving 6 bases of the junction unmatched. The germline CDR1 and CDR2 sequences are SNHLY and FYNNEI. CDR3 length equals 13 residues. This chain's CDR3 is CASGLTSAGELFF. DNA for the CDR3: TGTGCCAGCGGGTTAACTAGCGCCGGGGAGCTGTTTTTT.

The rearrangement uses TRBV10-2 and TRBJ2-5; D gene uncertain. This CDR3 region has 13 residues. The germline CDR1 and CDR2 sequences are WSHSY and SAAADI. The V and J ends lost 3 bases and 2 bases respectively, with 7 bases between them. In nucleotides, the CDR3 is TGCGCCAGCAGTGAACAGCTACAAGAGACCCAGTACTTC. Protein sequence: CASSEQLQETQYF.

The rearrangement uses TRBV12-2 and TRBJ2-5; TRBD2, the D gene given by the table, was not confirmed from the DNA. TRBV12-2 is classified as a pseudogene. The CDR3 contains 17 residues. The CDR3 nucleotides are TGTGCAAGTCTACCGTCGGTTAGCGGGAGACATCGGGAGACCCAGTACTTC. Translating gives CASLPSVSGRHRETQYF.

This chain joins TRBV6-6 and TRBJ2-7; the match to TRBD1 covers 9 bases. Trimming cost V 6 bases and J 3 bases; bases outside gene matches: 6. This CDR3 has 14 residues. Germline CDR1 is MNHNY and CDR2 is SVGAGI (reference sequence). CDR3 coding DNA: TGTGCCAGCAGAACTACAGGGGGCGACTACGAGCAGTACTTC. Protein: CASRTTGGDYEQYF.

This clone was detected a few times. The chain has TRBV5-1 and TRBJ1-2, with D unclear. The germline CDR1 and CDR2 sequences are SGHRS and YFSETQ. The CDR3 spans 13 residues. The V and J ends lost 4 bases and 8 bases respectively, with 15 bases between them. CDR3 sequence: CASSMGHGGGYTF. The CDR3 coding sequence is TGCGCCAGCAGCATGGGCCACGGTGGGGGCTACACCTTC. Combining the CDR3 with reference TRBV5-1 and TRBJ1-2 gives the whole variable domain KAGVTQTPRYLIKTRGQQVTLSCSPISGHRSVSWYQQTPGQGLQFLFEYFSETQRNKGNFPGRFSGRQFSNSRSEMNVSTLELGDSALYLCASSMGHGGGYTFGSGTRLTVV.

The rearrangement joins TRBV11-1 to TRBJ2-7; D unclear. The CDR3 extends over 14 amino acids. Looked up from germline, CDR1 is SGHAT and CDR2 is FQDESV (reference sequence). V dropped 3 bases and J dropped 2 bases, with 11 bases sitting between them. CDR3 protein: CASSFHVSAYEQYF. In nucleotides, the CDR3 is TGTGCCAGCAGCTTTCACGTGTCTGCCTACGAGCAGTACTTC.

The chain links TRBV7-2 to TRBJ1-2, with D hard to call. V lost 0 bases, J lost 1 base, and 9 bases lay in between. Germline CDR1 SGHTA, CDR2 FQGNSA. The CDR3 covers 15 residues. This CDR3 is CASSLAAEVNYGYTF. The CDR3 DNA follows: TGTGCCAGCAGCTTAGCTGCGGAAGTTAACTATGGCTACACCTTC.